This TCR beta chain was sequenced during a study of T-cell memory formation after mild COVID-19. The sample holds a few counts of this clonotype. With 4 bases removed from V and 2 bases from J, the gap between germline ends came to 17 bases. The germline V gene has CDR1 SSHAT and CDR2 FNYEAQ (reference sequence). The CDR3 spans 16 residues. 5'RACE with constant-segment primers yielded barcoded, UMI-tagged TCR alpha and TCR beta cDNA libraries. TCRdb recomputed calls from the 5' RACE reads with MiXCR, one row per CDR3 protein. The sample holds about 400,000 distinct CDR3 sequences, approximately 18% seen once.

Sequenced sample: PBMCs or a T cell subset sorted from them (not recorded which). The chain is built from TRBV7-7 and TRBJ2-5; D might be TRBD2 (6 bases). The receptor comes from a man aged 18 to 35 who had mild COVID-19 (a few samples of this study predate the infection). Cell type and time point are not known. CDR3 nucleotide sequence: TGTGCCAGCAGCTCGTATCCCGGGACTTTGCAAGAGACCCAGTACTTC. Translated: CASSSYPGTLQETQYF. The full variable domain, its missing parts supplied by reference TRBV7-7 and TRBJ2-5, is GAGVSQSPRYKVTKRGQDVTLRCDPISSHATLYWYQQALGQGPEFLTYFNYEAQPDKSGLPSDRFSAERPEGSISTLTIQRTEQRDSAMYRCASSSYPGTLQETQYFGPGTRLLVL.